Shown below are 7 T cell receptor beta chains from a single sample sequenced in a study of blood T cell repertoires in COVID-19. The assay was immunoSEQ multiplex PCR, and TCRdb's table has in-frame clones only and misses some. The table shows 140,000 to 150,000 clones, with 75% to 90% occurring only once. The sequencing input was peripheral blood. The source is a man aged 60-69 years with active or convalescent COVID-19.

The V and J genes are TRBV5-6 and TRBJ2-3; the D is unclear. Trimming took off 4 bases at V and 4 bases at J, with 7 bases between the two ends. This CDR3 has 12 amino acids. Germline V CDR1 and CDR2: SGHDT, YYEEEE. In DNA, the CDR3 is TGTGCCAGCAGCCCCCTCTCAGATACGCAGTATTTT. Translation: CASSPLSDTQYF.

The genes are TRBV5-1 and TRBJ2-5; D not certain. The CDR3 contains 14 residues. The V end lost 0 bases, the J end lost 1 base, and 7 bases lay between the germline ends. Germline V gene data show CDR1 as SGHRS and CDR2 as YFSETQ. This CDR3 reads CASSLGATQETQYF. CDR3 coding DNA: TGCGCCAGCAGCTTGGGGGCCACCCAAGAGACCCAGTACTTC.

The J gene is TRBJ1-6, the V gene TRBV5-4; D might be TRBD1 (6 bases). The CDR3 covers 14 residues. The ends were cut back, 3 bases at V and 8 bases at J, with 12 bases in the middle. The germline V gene encodes CDR1 SGHNT and CDR2 YYREEE (reference sequence). The chain's CDR3 is CASSSRDNHSPLHF. The CDR3 nucleotides are TGTGCCAGCAGCTCCCGGGACAACCATTCACCCCTCCACTTT. Based on the CDR3 plus reference TRBV5-4 and TRBJ1-6, the full variable domain is ETGVTQSPTHLIKTRGQQVTLRCSSQSGHNTVSWYQQALGQGPQFIFQYYREEENGRGNFPPRFSGLQFPNYSSELNVNALELDDSALYLCASSSRDNHSPLHFGNGTRLTVT.

The chain employs TRBV5-6 and TRBJ1-1; 9 bases are a match to TRBD1. The CDR3 spans 15 residues. Germline V gene data show CDR1 as SGHDT and CDR2 as YYEEEE. Unmatched junction bases numbered 6, after V lost 2 bases and J lost 4 bases. CDR3 DNA sequence: TGTGCCAGCAGCTTCGGGACAGGGCTTTCCACTGAAGCTTTCTTT. This translates into CASSFGTGLSTEAFF.

This clone occurred once. The chain links TRBV28 to TRBJ1-2; TRBD1 matches at 7 bases. The length of the CDR3 is 15 residues. The germline V gene has CDR1 MDHEN and CDR2 SYDVKM. V was pared by 4 bases and J by 5 bases, with 10 bases of the junction left unmatched. The CDR3 DNA sequence: TGTGCCAGCAGTTCACCCTCCGGGACAGATTATGGCTACACCTTC. This translates into CASSSPSGTDYGYTF.

The chain employs TRBV2 and TRBJ1-6; TRBD1 might be the D (5 bases). CDR3 length: 13 amino acids. V was pared by 8 bases and J by 7 bases, with 12 bases between. Germline V CDR1 and CDR2: SNHLY, FYNNEI. The chain's CDR3 is CASVQVINSPLHF. CDR3 coding DNA: TGTGCCAGCGTACAGGTGATAAATTCACCCCTCCACTTT.

The gene calls are TRBV4-2 and TRBJ1-5; no clear D gene. The ends were cut back, 1 base at V and 0 bases at J, with 10 bases in the middle. The CDR3 sequence is 16 residues long. Germline assignment: CDR1 LGHNA and CDR2 YNFKEQ. CDR3 nucleotide sequence: TGTGCCAGCAGCCAAGTGGCAATCCGTAGCAATCAGCCCCAGCATTTT. It encodes CASSQVAIRSNQPQHF.